This T cell receptor beta chain is drawn from a study of Ad26.COV2.S vaccination and SARS-CoV-2 variants. Looking at the study overall: Ad26.COV2.S shots went into the muscle once or twice, 56 days apart.

Clones were sequenced by immunoSEQ multiplex PCR, and TCRdb holds only the in-frame ones, with some missing. The sample holds some 300,000 clones, about 86% seen once. The V gene end was trimmed by 3 bases and the J gene end by 4 bases; junction bases not matched to a gene: 3. Germline loops: CDR1 SGDLS, CDR2 YYNGEE. CDR3 length equals 14 residues. Sample treatment: over 15 received Ad26.COV2.S at low or high dose, single or two shots; roughly five received placebo; per-sample allocation not given. Sampling was performed 63 days after the first vaccine or placebo injection. The chain links TRBV9 to TRBJ1-3; 8 bases match TRBD1. Material: peripheral blood, obtained in a trial of Ad26.COV2.S vaccine versus placebo. This clonotype originated in a person aged 18 to 65 who received the Ad26.COV2.S COVID-19 vaccine or a placebo. CDR3 DNA: TGTGCCAGCAGCGACCGGGACAGGGGAAACACCATATATTTT. Its protein is CASSDRDRGNTIYF.